Included here is one T cell receptor beta chain sequence, with context. Its antigen is unidentified. Method: immunoSEQ multiplex PCR; TCRdb's copy keeps in-frame clones and lacks some. Among around 56,000 clones listed, 70% to 90% were seen once. V was shortened by 4 bases and J by 4 bases, with 10 bases between the two germline ends. Germline CDR1 SEHNR, CDR2 FQNEAQ (reference sequence). This CDR3 comprises 13 residues. This sample was taken from a study of OX40 agonist ivuxolimab in advanced cancers. Study context: The study treated patients with ivuxolimab, an agonistic anti-OX40 (CD134) antibody.

Study-wide results and caveats: Specificity for antigen went undetermined in the expanded peripheral T cells. The average count of expanded clones was higher among CD8+ T cells than among CD4+.

Sequenced here: CD4+ or CD8+ T cells sorted from blood, sampled in a trial of the OX40 agonist ivuxolimab. V usage is TRBV7-9 and J usage is TRBJ1-2, with D unclear. This clonotype was sampled from an adult with an advanced solid tumor such as melanoma, head and neck, liver or kidney cancer. In nucleotides, the CDR3 is TGTGCCAGCAGCTCCGGTCGGCGCTATGGCTACACCTTC. Residues: CASSSGRRYGYTF. The complete variable domain, with remaining parts taken from reference TRBV7-9 and TRBJ1-2, reads DTGVSQNPRHKITKRGQNVTFRCDPISEHNRLYWYRQTLGQGPEFLTYFQNEAQLEKSRLLSDRFSAERPKGSFSTLEIQRTEQGDSAMYLCASSSGRRYGYTFGSGTRLTVV.